Presented here are 19 T cell receptor beta chains from one specimen sequenced in a study of blood T cell repertoires in COVID-19. Method: immunoSEQ multiplex PCR; TCRdb's copy keeps in-frame clones and lacks some. The repertoire holds over 150,000 clones, with around 89% as singletons. Sequenced material: peripheral blood. The receptors come from a young man who had recovered from COVID-19.

V usage is TRBV7-9 and J usage is TRBJ2-5; TRBD2 might be the D (6 bases). CDR3 length: 15 amino acids. Trimming stripped 6 bases from V and 3 bases from J, with 17 bases between. Per germline, CDR1 SEHNR and CDR2 FQNEAQ (reference sequence). CDR3 DNA: TGTGCCAGCAGTCCAGCGGGCTCGAGTAAAGAGACCCAGTACTTC. Protein product: CASSPAGSSKETQYF.

Here the CDR3 DNA reads TGCAGCGTCGGGACTAGCGGGAGGGCCTACGAGCAGTACTTC. Residues: CSVGTSGRAYEQYF. V usage is TRBV29-1 and J usage is TRBJ2-7, with 16 bases aligning to TRBD2. The length of the CDR3 is 14 residues. The germline CDR1 and CDR2 sequences are SQVTM and ANQGSEA. V was pared by 6 bases and J by 2 bases, with 1 base of the junction left unmatched.

The V call is TRBV7-6, the J call TRBJ2-3, with 7 bases identical to TRBD2. Germline V gene data show CDR1 as SGHVS and CDR2 as FNYEAQ. The CDR3 contains 19 residues. J gave up 1 base and V 3 bases, and 16 bases lay outside the gene matches. The CDR3 loop reads CASSLMIRTSGLGTDTQYF. The CDR3 bases are TGTGCCAGCAGCTTGATGATCCGGACTAGTGGGTTGGGCACAGATACGCAGTATTTT.

CDR3 DNA: TGTGCCAGCAGTCAGGGGGGTGGTCAGCCCCAGCATTTT. It translates to CASSQGGGQPQHF. The rearrangement links TRBV6-4 to TRBJ1-5, with 7 positions matching TRBD1. Germline lookup yields CDR1 MRHNA and CDR2 SNTAGT. The CDR3 runs to 13 residues. The junction had 4 bases not matched to a gene; V was cut back by 5 bases and J by 6 bases.

This clone was observed a handful of times. DNA for the CDR3: TGTGCCAGCAGCTCCCTCCCCGGCACTGAAGCTTTCTTT. Amino acid sequence: CASSSLPGTEAFF. The genes are TRBV7-2 and TRBJ1-1; D is ambiguous. Germline V gene sequence: CDR1 SGHTA, CDR2 FQGNSA. This CDR3 has 13 amino acids. The V and J ends lost 4 bases and 4 bases respectively, with 10 bases between them.

The CDR3: CASSVHGQGAGYGYTF. Here the CDR3 DNA reads TGTGCCAGCAGCGTACACGGACAGGGGGCGGGCTATGGCTACACCTTC. This chain connects TRBV9 to TRBJ1-2; 11 bases are shared with TRBD1. Trimming removed 1 base from V and 4 bases from J; junction bases left unmatched: 6. The CDR3 covers 16 residues. Per the germline V gene, CDR1 is SGDLS and CDR2 is YYNGEE. Together with reference TRBV9 and TRBJ1-2, the CDR3 gives the full variable domain: DSGVTQTPKHLITATGQRVTLRCSPRSGDLSVYWYQQSLDQGLQFLIQYYNGEERAKGNILERFSAQQFPDLHSELNLSSLELGDSALYFCASSVHGQGAGYGYTFGSGTRLTVV.

The chain carries TRBV6-5 and TRBJ2-5; a possible D gene is TRBD2 (5 bases). The CDR3 consists of 13 residues. CDR1 is MNHEY, CDR2 SVGAGI, per germline. V was trimmed by 4 bases and J by 3 bases, leaving 9 bases between them. The CDR3 sequence is CASSSEGEETQYF. The CDR3 DNA reads as TGTGCCAGCAGTTCAGAGGGAGAAGAGACCCAGTACTTC.

This chain uses TRBV12-3 or TRBV12-4 with TRBJ2-4; D gene unclear. Trimming pared 6 bases from V and 10 bases from J, leaving 10 bases between. The CDR3 extends over 11 amino acids. CDR3 protein: CASSLETIQYF. The CDR3 DNA is TGTGCCAGCAGCCTCGAGACAATTCAGTACTTC.

This clone was detected a few times. This sequence joins TRBV9 and TRBJ1-5; 7 bases match TRBD1. V gave up 0 bases and J gave up 0 bases; unmatched junction bases: 9. CDR1 and CDR2 (germline): SGDLS, YYNGEE. This CDR3 spans 18 amino acids. The CDR3 spells CASSVEAGTEGSNQPQHF. As DNA, the CDR3 is TGTGCCAGCAGCGTAGAAGCTGGGACAGAGGGTAGCAATCAGCCCCAGCATTTT.

This chain links TRBV27 with TRBJ2-7, with 11 bases fitting TRBD2. The CDR3 extends over 15 amino acids. CDR1 MNHEY and CDR2 SMNVEV come from the germline V gene (reference sequence). V was pared by 8 bases and J by 9 bases, with 15 bases of the junction left unmatched. The CDR3 nucleotides are TGTGCCAGCGGGGCCTCCGGGACTAGCGGAGGAGCGCAGTACTTC. Translation gives CASGASGTSGGAQYF.

In its sample, this clone was seen once. The chain uses TRBV6-5 and TRBJ2-7; 9 bases line up with TRBD2. This CDR3 spans 15 amino acids. V gave up 0 bases and J gave up 3 bases; unmatched junction bases: 3. Looked up from germline, CDR1 is MNHEY and CDR2 is SVGAGI. CDR3: CASSYSGLALYEQYF. CDR3 DNA: TGTGCCAGCAGTTACTCGGGACTAGCTCTCTACGAGCAGTACTTC.

In DNA form, the CDR3 reads TGTGCCAGCAGTTACCCCCAGGGGGCGGCTAACACTGAAGCTTTCTTT. It specifies CASSYPQGAANTEAFF. This chain uses TRBV6-6 with TRBJ1-1; 8 bases agree with TRBD1. The CDR3 has 16 residues. V shed 2 bases, J shed 2 bases, and the junction held 7 bases outside the gene matches. Germline loops: CDR1 MNHNY, CDR2 SVGAGI (reference sequence).

This clone was seen just once. The genes are TRBV7-2 and TRBJ1-2, with TRBD1 matching 12 bases. With V trimmed by 1 base and J by 5 bases, 11 bases remained unmatched. The germline gives CDR1 SGHTA, CDR2 FQGNSA. This CDR3 region has 18 residues. The CDR3 DNA reads as TGTGCCAGCAGCTTAGAGGGGACAGGGGGCCTCCTTTTATATGGCTACACCTTC. The encoded protein is CASSLEGTGGLLLYGYTF.

V and J are TRBV19 and TRBJ1-3, with D unclear. Germline loops: CDR1 LNHDA, CDR2 SQIVND (reference sequence). The ends were cut back, 5 bases at V and 2 bases at J, with 13 bases in the middle. CDR3 length: 15 amino acids. CDR3 sequence reads: CASSADGGTGNTIYF. DNA of the CDR3: TGTGCCAGTAGTGCCGATGGCGGGACTGGAAACACCATATATTTT.

The genes are TRBV6-2 or TRBV6-3 and TRBJ2-1; 8 bases line up with TRBD2. Germline V gives CDR1 MNHEY, CDR2 SVGEGT. Losses at the gene ends were 4 bases for V and 8 bases for J; bases not matched to a gene: 1. The CDR3 runs 12 residues. The CDR3 nucleotides read TGTGCCAGCAGTTGGGGACTAGATGAGCAGTTCTTC. This codes for CASSWGLDEQFF.

CDR3 in DNA: TGTGCCAGCAGCTTCACAGGGGCCTACGAGCAGTACTTC. It specifies CASSFTGAYEQYF. This rearrangement joins TRBV7-9 to TRBJ2-7, with TRBD1 identical over 7 bases. CDR1 SEHNR and CDR2 FQNEAQ come from the germline V gene (reference sequence). CDR3 size: 13 residues. The V gene end was trimmed by 3 bases and the J gene end by 2 bases; junction bases not matched to a gene: 1.

J is TRBJ2-3 and V is TRBV6-5; TRBD2 matches 7 bases. V lost 6 bases and J lost 5; bases outside the gene matches: 11. This CDR3 region has 15 residues. In germline, CDR1 is MNHEY, CDR2 SVGAGI. The CDR3 DNA follows: TGTGCCAGCAGCCCGGGACTAATCACCGGAGATACGCAGTATTTT. It is translated as CASSPGLITGDTQYF.

This clone was seen a single time. J is TRBJ1-4 and V is TRBV4-3; 7 nucleotides align to TRBD1. Germline V CDR1 and CDR2: LGHNA, YSLEER. The CDR3 extends over 18 amino acids. The V segment lost 0 bases and the J segment 7 bases; nucleotides outside the gene matches: 14. For the CDR3, the DNA is TGCGCCAGCAGCCAAGATTCTCCAGAGACAGGGTATTTTGAAAAACTGTTTTTT. This encodes CASSQDSPETGYFEKLFF.

This clone was seen a few times. The J gene is TRBJ2-3, the V gene TRBV2; D is unresolved. Between the trimmed V and J ends, which lost 3 bases and 2 bases, there was a span of 12 bases. Germline lookup yields CDR1 SNHLY and CDR2 FYNNEI. This CDR3 has 15 amino acids. CDR3 nucleotide sequence: TGTGCCAGCAGTGACCCTGGCGGAAACACAGATACGCAGTATTTT. Translating gives CASSDPGGNTDTQYF.